A single T cell receptor beta chain is shown here with its context. The antigen it recognizes is unknown. The input lacks base qualities; no much larger clone sits a single base away. V is pared back by 5 bases and J by 2 bases, with 7 bases lying between the germline termini. CDR1 and CDR2, per the germline V gene (reference sequence), are GTSNPN and SVGIG. CDR3 length: 12 amino acids, cysteine to phenylalanine. Solely the CDR3 DNA is kept, with 36 bases framed from the first base. The data originate from a study of T cells in localized non-small cell lung cancer (dated by TCRdb to the early 2020s). Context from the whole study: T cell repertoires of some 240 early-stage NSCLC patients were analyzed, with tumors being compared against uninvolved tumor-adjacent lungs. The cohort comprised 200 to 300 treatment-naïve NSCLC patients with resected, localized lung tumors. Of the NSCLC patients, around 140 were male and approximately 110 were female, and the mean age was about 69 years.

Beyond this particular receptor, the publication reports: Because multi-region tumor sequencing was not done, intratumor heterogeneity could not be ruled out. Uninvolved tumor-adjacent lung showed the highest T cell clonality, higher than tumor, which suggests more focused antigenic responses in the uninvolved tumor-adjacent lung. A median of roughly 50 of the top 100 tumor clones turned up in the paired uninvolved adjacent lung, and under 30 of those clones also ranked among the top 100 of that same adjacent lung. Longer overall survival was associated with higher blood T cell density, whereas shorter survival was associated with higher adjacent-lung clonality. Because the study design was exploratory, TCR variables were selected using unadjusted p-values without false-discovery rate correction.

TCR beta CDR3 regions were sequenced from DNA using the immunoSEQ Assay. For the original study's pipeline: To compute T cell density, TCR beta template counts were normalized to usable DNA, which was estimated by amplifying housekeeping genes. Using the preseqR package, richness was estimated by extrapolating to 120,000 templates for tissue samples and 400,000 templates for PBMC samples. Clonality was defined by subtracting Pielou's evenness from one. Differential abundance testing on productive amino-acid clonotypes, with a minimum total count of 5 and an alpha of 0.1, was used to identify tissue-enriched TCRs. The Jaccard Index and the Morisita Overlap Index were used to measure repertoire overlap between compartments. GLIPH grouped TCR beta CDR3s together with public tetramer-defined viral CDR3s, and a viral motif had to include at least three viral sequences and show V-gene enrichment. Held by TCRdb, this immuneACCESS table contains in-frame sequences only and omits some clones. Under half of the omission traces to an unresolved V gene where checked; the cause of the rest is unknown. V and J calls and clone size follow that table, whereas D and trimming were derived from the DNA. The sample table records 2,500 to 3,000 clones; 28% of these occur just once. The ten largest clones capture 6.5% to 9.5% of the sample.

At diagnosis, peripheral blood, uninvolved tumor-adjacent lung and tumor were collected and were preserved as a mix of fresh-frozen and FFPE material. Sequenced material: lung tumor tissue, taken before any cancer treatment. Rearrangement joined TRBV30 to TRBJ2-1; a confident D gene designation cannot be given. This clonotype was sampled from a female donor over 55 with stage I lung adenocarcinoma. The sequenced DNA: TGTGCCTGGGTGGGCCCCTACAATGAGCAGTTCTTC. Its protein product is CAWVGPYNEQFF.